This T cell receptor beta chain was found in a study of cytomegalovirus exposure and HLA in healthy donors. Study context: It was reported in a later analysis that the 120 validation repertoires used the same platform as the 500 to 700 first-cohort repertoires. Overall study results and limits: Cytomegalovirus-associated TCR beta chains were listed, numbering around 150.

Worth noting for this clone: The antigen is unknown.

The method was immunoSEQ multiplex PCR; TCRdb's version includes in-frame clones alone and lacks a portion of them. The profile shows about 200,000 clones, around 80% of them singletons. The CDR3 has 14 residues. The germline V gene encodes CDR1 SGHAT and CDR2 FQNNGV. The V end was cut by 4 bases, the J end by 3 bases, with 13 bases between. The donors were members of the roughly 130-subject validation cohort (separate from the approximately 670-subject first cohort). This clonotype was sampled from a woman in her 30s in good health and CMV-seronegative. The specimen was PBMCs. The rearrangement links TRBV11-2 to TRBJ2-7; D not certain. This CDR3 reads CASSWAANFYEQYF. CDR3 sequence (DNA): TGTGCCAGCAGCTGGGCAGCAAATTTCTACGAGCAGTACTTC.